These 15 T cell receptor beta chains were sequenced from one sample in a study of cytomegalovirus exposure and HLA in healthy donors. The table came from immunoSEQ multiplex PCR; TCRdb's copy has only in-frame clones and leaves some out. The table lists tens of thousands of clones, about 89% of them singletons. What was sequenced was PBMCs. The origin of the receptors is a woman between 18 and 29 years old in good health and CMV-seronegative.

J is TRBJ2-7 and V is TRBV7-6, with 11 bases identical to TRBD1. Germline V gives CDR1 SGHVS, CDR2 FNYEAQ. V shed 5 bases and J 2 bases; nucleotides not matched to a gene: 2. CDR3 length: 14 amino acids. CDR3 sequence reads: CASSPGQGAYEQYF. In nucleotides, the CDR3 is TGTGCCAGCAGCCCGGGACAGGGGGCCTACGAGCAGTACTTC. Combining the CDR3 with reference TRBV7-6 and TRBJ2-7 gives the whole variable domain GAGVSQSPRYKVTKRGQDVALRCDPISGHVSLYWYRQALGQGPEFLTYFNYEAQQDKSGLPNDRFSAERPEGSISTLTIQRTEQRDSAMYRCASSPGQGAYEQYFGPGTRLTVT.

J is TRBJ1-1 and V is TRBV18; TRBD1 might be the D (5 bases). V shed 2 bases and J shed 5 bases, with 18 bases lying between them. This CDR3 is 16 amino acids long. Looked up from germline, CDR1 is KGHSH and CDR2 is LQKENI. CDR3: CASSPYSIGGRTEAFF. The CDR3 bases are TGTGCCAGCTCACCATATTCGATTGGGGGGAGGACTGAAGCTTTCTTT.

The gene calls are TRBV10-3 and TRBJ2-7; 7 bases agree with TRBD2. Trimming cost V 11 bases and J 3 bases; bases outside gene matches: 4. CDR3 length: 11 amino acids. CDR1 and CDR2 from the germline V gene are ENHRY and SYGVKD. CDR3 sequence reads: CASSGVYEQYF. The CDR3 DNA sequence: TGTGCCTCAAGCGGGGTCTACGAGCAGTACTTC.

This rearrangement joins TRBV4-3 to TRBJ2-7; 7 bases agree with TRBD1. The CDR3 length is 15 residues. The germline V gene has CDR1 LGHNA and CDR2 YSLEER. V lost 1 base to trimming and J lost 6 bases; unmatched junction nucleotides: 9. The CDR3 DNA is TGCGCCAGCAGCCAAGGGTTAGACAGGGTAGGCGAGCAGTACTTC. This translates into CASSQGLDRVGEQYF.

The chain recombines TRBV6-1 with TRBJ2-2; 10 bases fit TRBD2. The germline V gene encodes CDR1 MNHNS and CDR2 SASEGT. With V trimmed by 10 bases and J by 5 bases, 7 bases remained unmatched. The CDR3 runs 14 residues. Here the CDR3 DNA reads TGTGCCACCATTGAACTAGCGGGAACCGGGGAGCTGTTTTTT. Its translation is CATIELAGTGELFF.

V usage is TRBV30 and J usage is TRBJ2-1, with 10 bases that match TRBD2. The CDR3 runs 13 residues. V was pared by 5 bases and J by 7 bases, with 5 bases of the junction left unmatched. Germline CDR1 GTSNPN, CDR2 SVGIG (reference sequence). DNA for the CDR3: TGTGCCTGGGCTAGCGGGAGTGGGAATGAGCAGTTCTTC. Its protein is CAWASGSGNEQFF.

V and J are TRBV14 and TRBJ1-3; D is possibly TRBD1 (6 bases). With 2 bases removed from V and 4 bases from J, the gap between germline ends came to 9 bases. Germline CDR1 and CDR2: SGHDN and FVKESK. The CDR3 is made up of 14 amino acids. The CDR3 reads CASSQLTGGNTIYF. DNA for the CDR3: TGTGCCAGCAGCCAACTAACAGGGGGAAACACCATATATTTT.

The chain joins TRBV4-2 to TRBJ2-1, with TRBD2 matching over 7 bases. The germline V gene has CDR1 LGHNA and CDR2 YNFKEQ. V lost 1 base, J lost 7 bases, and 10 bases stayed unmatched. The CDR3 totals 16 residues. CDR3 bases: TGTGCCAGCAGCCAAGCGCCTAGCGGATGGGGGAATGAGCAGTTCTTC. Translated: CASSQAPSGWGNEQFF.

V is TRBV7-2 and J is TRBJ1-2; TRBD1 might be the D (6 bases). CDR3 length: 14 amino acids. The germline V and J ends were trimmed by 4 bases and 4 bases, with 13 bases remaining between them. Germline V gene sequence: CDR1 SGHTA, CDR2 FQGNSA. CDR3 sequence: CASSSQGLGYGYTF. The CDR3 nucleotides read TGTGCCAGCAGCTCCCAGGGGCTGGGCTATGGCTACACCTTC.

The CDR3 region is CASSLGGRGETQYF. The CDR3 DNA follows: TGTGCCAGCAGTTTGGGGGGCAGGGGGGAGACCCAGTACTTC. The chain joins TRBV27 to TRBJ2-5; TRBD1 might be the D (7 bases). V was shortened by 3 bases and J by 5 bases, with 13 bases between the two germline ends. The CDR3 consists of 14 residues. Germline lookup yields CDR1 MNHEY and CDR2 SMNVEV (reference sequence).

The V call is TRBV5-5, the J call TRBJ2-1; 7 nucleotides line up with TRBD1. Germline V gene sequence: CDR1 SGHKS, CDR2 YYEKEE (reference sequence). Trimming cost V 0 bases and J 5 bases; bases outside gene matches: 8. The CDR3 contains 16 residues. This chain's CDR3 is CASSLEYGTEHNEQFF. The CDR3 region has the DNA TGTGCCAGCAGCTTGGAGTACGGGACAGAACACAATGAGCAGTTCTTC.

V gene TRBV6-1 combines with J gene TRBJ2-1; tentatively, D is TRBD2 (6 bases). V lost 6 bases to trimming and J lost 0 bases, with 12 bases between them. The CDR3 runs to 15 residues. Germline CDR1 and CDR2: MNHNS and SASEGT. CDR3 region: CASSPRGSSYNEQFF. The CDR3 DNA sequence: TGTGCCAGCAGCCCCCGGGGGAGCTCCTACAATGAGCAGTTCTTC.

V usage is TRBV15 and J usage is TRBJ2-7, with 8 bases aligning to TRBD1. The length of the CDR3 is 16 residues. The J segment lost 1 base and the V segment lost 0 bases, leaving 5 bases of the junction unmatched. Germline loops: CDR1 LNHNV, CDR2 YYDKDF (reference sequence). CDR3 sequence reads: CATSRDSGGESYEQYF. For the CDR3, the DNA is TGTGCCACCAGCAGAGATTCAGGGGGCGAGTCCTACGAGCAGTACTTC.

This rearrangement joins TRBV29-1 to TRBJ2-5; 12 bases match TRBD1. Germline assignment: CDR1 SQVTM and CDR2 ANQGSEA. The trim removed 6 bases at V and 5 bases at J, leaving 10 bases unmatched. The CDR3 sequence is 15 residues long. In nucleotides, the CDR3 is TGCAGCGTCCGGGACAGGGGGCTTCTGTGGGAGACCCAGTACTTC. Protein product: CSVRDRGLLWETQYF.

This chain links TRBV7-2 with TRBJ1-5; TRBD1 matches 9 bases. Germline loops: CDR1 SGHTA, CDR2 FQGNSA. The V and J ends lost 1 base and 3 bases, in that order; junction bases with no gene match: 4. This CDR3 comprises 16 residues. The DNA for the CDR3 is TGTGCCAGCAGCTTAGTTGGGACAGGGAACAATCAGCCCCAGCATTTT. Protein: CASSLVGTGNNQPQHF.